This is a list of T cell receptor beta chains from one sample in a study of cytomegalovirus exposure and HLA in healthy donors. The method was immunoSEQ multiplex PCR; TCRdb's version includes in-frame clones alone and lacks a portion of them. Here the sample spans 150,000 to 200,000 clones, 77% being singletons. The sample was PBMCs. All receptors derive from a woman in her twenties or thirties in good health and CMV-seronegative. The CDR3 runs from the conserved cysteine through the conserved F or W. Each record gives: J gene, clone size, CDR3 length, D gene, V gene, CDR3 protein, CDR3 DNA. A D gene is named only where the DNA matches it firmly. Only part of the rows carry a size: once, few, many, or a class if the clone is expanded.

j_call: TRBJ2-5
clone_size: NA
cdr3_length: 16
d_call: TRBD1
v_call: TRBV9
cdr3_aa: CASSVALTGATKAQYF
cdr3_nt: TGTGCCAGCAGCGTAGCTCTTACAGGGGCGACGAAGGCCCAGTACTTC

j_call: TRBJ2-5
clone_size: NA
cdr3_length: 14
d_call: TRBD2
v_call: TRBV29-1
cdr3_aa: CSVVWREAQETQYF
cdr3_nt: TGCAGCGTTGTGTGGCGGGAGGCTCAAGAGACCCAGTACTTC

j_call: TRBJ2-7
clone_size: NA
cdr3_length: 18
d_call: TRBD2
v_call: TRBV9
cdr3_aa: CASSEGTSGIPGLDEQYF
cdr3_nt: TGTGCCAGCAGCGAAGGGACTAGCGGGATTCCCGGGCTGGACGAGCAGTACTTC

j_call: TRBJ1-4
clone_size: NA
cdr3_length: 15
d_call: NA
v_call: TRBV6-5
cdr3_aa: CASRTGLRTNEKLFF
cdr3_nt: TGTGCCAGCAGAACAGGGCTCAGGACTAATGAAAAACTGTTTTTT

j_call: TRBJ2-5
clone_size: NA
cdr3_length: 13
d_call: NA
v_call: TRBV18
cdr3_aa: CASSPGQKETQYF
cdr3_nt: TGTGCCAGCTCACCGGGGCAGAAAGAGACCCAGTACTTC

j_call: TRBJ1-4
clone_size: NA
cdr3_length: 12
d_call: NA
v_call: TRBV2
cdr3_aa: CASSEGGEKLFF
cdr3_nt: TGTGCCAGCAGTGAAGGGGGCGAAAAACTGTTTTTT

j_call: TRBJ2-7
clone_size: NA
cdr3_length: 17
d_call: TRBD1
v_call: TRBV4-2
cdr3_aa: CASSQVAGGDPSREQYF
cdr3_nt: TGTGCCAGCAGCCAAGTGGCAGGGGGCGACCCGTCGCGCGAGCAGTACTTC

j_call: TRBJ2-7
clone_size: NA
cdr3_length: 14
d_call: TRBD1
v_call: TRBV19
cdr3_aa: CASSFGTGGYEQYF
cdr3_nt: TGTGCCAGTAGCTTCGGGACAGGGGGATACGAGCAGTACTTC

j_call: TRBJ2-1
clone_size: NA
cdr3_length: 14
d_call: NA
v_call: TRBV27
cdr3_aa: CASKTGTHYNEQFF
cdr3_nt: TGTGCCAGCAAAACCGGGACTCATTACAATGAGCAGTTCTTC

j_call: TRBJ2-3
clone_size: NA
cdr3_length: 15
d_call: TRBD2
v_call: TRBV11-3
cdr3_aa: CASSLGGVSTDTQYF
cdr3_nt: TGTGCCAGCAGCTTGGGGGGGGTGAGCACAGATACGCAGTATTTT

j_call: TRBJ2-5
clone_size: NA
cdr3_length: 15
d_call: NA
v_call: TRBV5-1
cdr3_aa: CASSLQYYPQETQYF
cdr3_nt: TGCGCCAGCAGCTTGCAATACTATCCCCAAGAGACCCAGTACTTC

j_call: TRBJ1-2
clone_size: NA
cdr3_length: 13
d_call: TRBD1
v_call: TRBV6-1
cdr3_aa: CAIRDRRGYGYTF
cdr3_nt: TGTGCCATTCGGGACAGGAGGGGGTATGGCTACACCTTC

j_call: TRBJ2-7
clone_size: NA
cdr3_length: 15
d_call: TRBD1
v_call: TRBV5-4
cdr3_aa: CASSLGRQGDYEQYF
cdr3_nt: TGTGCCAGCAGCTTGGGGAGACAGGGGGACTACGAGCAGTACTTC

j_call: TRBJ1-2
clone_size: NA
cdr3_length: 12
d_call: NA
v_call: TRBV5-4
cdr3_aa: CASRGRGYGYTF
cdr3_nt: TGTGCCAGCAGAGGCCGGGGGTATGGCTACACCTTC

j_call: TRBJ1-1
clone_size: NA
cdr3_length: 15
d_call: NA
v_call: TRBV5-8
cdr3_aa: CASSAPGHRNTEAFF
cdr3_nt: TGTGCCAGCAGTGCCCCGGGACACCGGAACACTGAAGCTTTCTTT

j_call: TRBJ2-7
clone_size: NA
cdr3_length: 13
d_call: NA
v_call: TRBV5-1
cdr3_aa: CASSLGTLYEQYF
cdr3_nt: TGCGCCAGCAGCTTGGGGACTCTGTACGAGCAGTACTTC

j_call: TRBJ2-3
clone_size: NA
cdr3_length: 16
d_call: NA
v_call: TRBV30
cdr3_aa: CAWSDRGTTGTDTQYF
cdr3_nt: TGTGCCTGGAGTGATCGCGGGACGACGGGCACAGATACGCAGTATTTT

j_call: TRBJ2-7
clone_size: NA
cdr3_length: 13
d_call: NA
v_call: TRBV27
cdr3_aa: CASSSGQGYEQYF
cdr3_nt: TGTGCCAGCAGTTCCGGGCAGGGCTACGAGCAGTACTTC

j_call: TRBJ1-1
clone_size: NA
cdr3_length: 15
d_call: TRBD1
v_call: TRBV7-9
cdr3_aa: CASSLATGSNTEAFF
cdr3_nt: TGTGCCAGTAGCTTAGCGACAGGGTCGAACACTGAAGCTTTCTTT

j_call: TRBJ1-2
clone_size: once
cdr3_length: 16
d_call: NA
v_call: TRBV6-5
cdr3_aa: CASSYAVPGPNYGYTF
cdr3_nt: TGTGCCAGCAGTTACGCGGTCCCAGGGCCTAACTATGGCTACACCTTC

j_call: TRBJ1-5
clone_size: NA
cdr3_length: 14
d_call: NA
v_call: TRBV29-1
cdr3_aa: CSVGEDYSNQPQHF
cdr3_nt: TGCAGCGTTGGCGAGGATTATAGCAATCAGCCCCAGCATTTT

j_call: TRBJ1-1
clone_size: NA
cdr3_length: 13
d_call: NA
v_call: TRBV7-8
cdr3_aa: CASSQQGWTEAFF
cdr3_nt: TGTGCCAGCAGCCAACAGGGATGGACTGAAGCTTTCTTT

j_call: TRBJ1-2
clone_size: NA
cdr3_length: 15
d_call: TRBD1
v_call: TRBV7-9
cdr3_aa: CASSSDREFSYGYTF
cdr3_nt: TGTGCCAGCAGCTCCGACAGGGAGTTTTCCTATGGCTACACCTTC

j_call: TRBJ2-2
clone_size: NA
cdr3_length: 17
d_call: NA
v_call: TRBV2
cdr3_aa: CASSSPRKGAWTGELFF
cdr3_nt: TGTGCCAGCAGTTCCCCGCGGAAAGGTGCATGGACCGGGGAGCTGTTTTTT

j_call: TRBJ1-3
clone_size: once
cdr3_length: 16
d_call: TRBD1
v_call: TRBV5-1
cdr3_aa: CASSQTRQGAGNTIYF
cdr3_nt: TGCGCCAGCAGCCAGACCCGACAGGGGGCTGGAAACACCATATATTTT

j_call: TRBJ2-1
clone_size: NA
cdr3_length: 16
d_call: TRBD2
v_call: TRBV19
cdr3_aa: CASSYPGLAGSNEQFF
cdr3_nt: TGTGCCAGTAGTTACCCGGGACTAGCGGGGTCGAATGAGCAGTTCTTC

j_call: TRBJ2-7
clone_size: NA
cdr3_length: 16
d_call: TRBD2
v_call: TRBV13
cdr3_aa: CASSSGAGRAPYEQYF
cdr3_nt: TGTGCCAGCAGCTCGGGGGCCGGGAGGGCCCCCTACGAGCAGTACTTC

j_call: TRBJ2-3
clone_size: once
cdr3_length: 15
d_call: TRBD2
v_call: TRBV14
cdr3_aa: CASSPWTSDTDTQYF
cdr3_nt: TGTGCCAGCAGCCCCTGGACTAGCGACACAGATACGCAGTATTTT

j_call: TRBJ1-2
clone_size: NA
cdr3_length: 13
d_call: NA
v_call: TRBV7-9
cdr3_aa: CASSSRGPYGYTF
cdr3_nt: TGTGCCAGCAGCTCCCGGGGTCCCTATGGCTACACCTTC

j_call: TRBJ2-7
clone_size: NA
cdr3_length: 17
d_call: TRBD2
v_call: TRBV18
cdr3_aa: CASSPNLGTKSSYEQYF
cdr3_nt: TGTGCCAGCTCACCAAACCTAGGGACTAAAAGCTCCTACGAGCAGTACTTC

j_call: TRBJ2-7
clone_size: NA
cdr3_length: 14
d_call: TRBD1
v_call: TRBV28
cdr3_aa: CASSRTGGPYEQYF
cdr3_nt: TGTGCCAGCAGCCGGACAGGGGGACCCTACGAGCAGTACTTC

j_call: TRBJ1-5
clone_size: NA
cdr3_length: 13
d_call: NA
v_call: TRBV6-6
cdr3_aa: CASSYSPDQPQHF
cdr3_nt: TGTGCCAGCAGTTACTCCCCAGATCAGCCCCAGCATTTT

j_call: TRBJ2-3
clone_size: NA
cdr3_length: 16
d_call: NA
v_call: TRBV4-1
cdr3_aa: CASSQDIYTRADTQYF
cdr3_nt: TGCGCCAGCAGCCAAGATATCTACACCCGGGCAGATACGCAGTATTTT

j_call: TRBJ1-2
clone_size: NA
cdr3_length: 12
d_call: NA
v_call: TRBV9
cdr3_aa: CASSVQGYGYTF
cdr3_nt: TGTGCCAGCAGCGTACAGGGATATGGCTACACCTTC

j_call: TRBJ1-1
clone_size: NA
cdr3_length: 16
d_call: NA
v_call: TRBV5-4
cdr3_aa: CASSLGPQSGTTEAFF
cdr3_nt: TGTGCCAGCAGCCTAGGACCCCAAAGCGGAACCACTGAAGCTTTCTTT

j_call: TRBJ1-1
clone_size: NA
cdr3_length: 15
d_call: TRBD1
v_call: TRBV13
cdr3_aa: CASSPQTGGNTEAFF
cdr3_nt: TGTGCCAGCAGCCCCCAGACAGGGGGGAACACTGAAGCTTTCTTT

j_call: TRBJ2-7
clone_size: once
cdr3_length: 15
d_call: TRBD2
v_call: TRBV6-6
cdr3_aa: CASSPSSGINYEQYF
cdr3_nt: TGTGCCAGCAGCCCCTCTAGCGGGATAAACTACGAGCAGTACTTC

j_call: TRBJ1-2
clone_size: NA
cdr3_length: 15
d_call: NA
v_call: TRBV5-1
cdr3_aa: CASSLTGNVGYGYTF
cdr3_nt: TGCGCCAGCAGCTTAACAGGGAACGTCGGTTATGGCTACACCTTC

j_call: TRBJ2-2
clone_size: NA
cdr3_length: 16
d_call: TRBD1
v_call: TRBV18
cdr3_aa: CASSPRWTGSTGELFF
cdr3_nt: TGTGCCAGCTCACCAAGGTGGACAGGGTCCACCGGGGAGCTGTTTTTT

j_call: TRBJ1-2
clone_size: NA
cdr3_length: 15
d_call: NA
v_call: TRBV4-3
cdr3_aa: CASSRQGSINYGYTF
cdr3_nt: TGCGCCAGCAGCCGGCAGGGGTCGATTAACTATGGCTACACCTTC

j_call: TRBJ2-7
clone_size: few
cdr3_length: 13
d_call: NA
v_call: TRBV7-6
cdr3_aa: CASRETGAYEQYF
cdr3_nt: TGTGCCAGCAGGGAAACAGGAGCCTATGAGCAGTACTTC

j_call: TRBJ1-1
clone_size: NA
cdr3_length: 16
d_call: NA
v_call: TRBV7-9
cdr3_aa: CSSSPRGSGEGTEAFF
cdr3_nt: TGTTCCAGCAGCCCAAGGGGTTCAGGGGAAGGAACTGAAGCTTTCTTT

j_call: TRBJ1-1
clone_size: NA
cdr3_length: 13
d_call: TRBD1
v_call: TRBV19
cdr3_aa: CASSPRGRTEAFF
cdr3_nt: TGTGCCAGTAGTCCCAGGGGGCGAACTGAAGCTTTCTTT